The following is a T cell receptor (beta chain) sequence with its context. The antigen is unknown. One entry per CDR3 protein results from TCRdb running MiXCR on the 5' RACE reads. The sample includes about 110,000 distinct CDR3 sequences, roughly 12% seen only once; the top ten take around 26%. The sample belongs to a study of T-cell memory formation after mild COVID-19. The CDR3 is 17 residues long. Germline V gene sequence: CDR1 SGHRS, CDR2 YFSETQ. V gave up 0 bases and J gave up 3 bases, with 15 bases separating them. Study-level results: For second-wave clones that peaked at day 37, SARS-CoV-2 specificity went unverified. The finding that pre-infection memory included some responding clones suggested that cross-reactive memory joined.

The rearrangement joins TRBV5-1 to TRBJ2-2; D is ambiguous. The sequenced sample consisted of PBMCs or a T cell subset sorted from them (not recorded which). This receptor was obtained from an adult woman who had mild COVID-19 (a few samples of this study predate the infection). Cell type and time point are not known. This CDR3 is CASSLEPLGRYTGELFF. The DNA for the CDR3 is TGCGCCAGCAGCTTGGAGCCTTTGGGCAGATACACCGGGGAGCTGTTTTTT.